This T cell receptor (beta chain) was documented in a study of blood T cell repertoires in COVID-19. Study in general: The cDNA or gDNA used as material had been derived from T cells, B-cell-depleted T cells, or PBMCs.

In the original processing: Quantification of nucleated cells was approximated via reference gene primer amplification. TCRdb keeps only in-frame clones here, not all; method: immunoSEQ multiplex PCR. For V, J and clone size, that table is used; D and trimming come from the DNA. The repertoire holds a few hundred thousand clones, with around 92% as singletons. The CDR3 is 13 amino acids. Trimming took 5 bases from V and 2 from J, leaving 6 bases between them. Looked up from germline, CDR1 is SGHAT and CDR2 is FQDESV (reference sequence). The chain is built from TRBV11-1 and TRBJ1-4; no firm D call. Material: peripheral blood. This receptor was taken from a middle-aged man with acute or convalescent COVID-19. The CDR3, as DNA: TGTGCCAGCAGCCGGAGGACTAATGAAAAACTGTTTTTT. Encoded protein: CASSRRTNEKLFF.